These T cell receptor beta chains were read from a single sample in a study of CD8 T cells in Susac syndrome. From the immunoSEQ multiplex PCR reads, TCRdb called clonotypes with MiXCR, one entry per CDR3 protein. The table records over 100,000 distinct CDR3 sequences, 80% to 95% of them present only once. The sequenced sample was CD8+ T cells from PBMCs. All receptors derive from a human donor in good health. Each CDR3 is given with its conserved first and last residue. A D gene is named only where the DNA matches it firmly. The listing skips clone size in some rows; elsewhere it reads once, few, many or a size class.

D gene	CDR3 length	clone size	V gene	J gene	CDR3 DNA	CDR3 protein
TRBD2	15	once	TRBV5-1	TRBJ2-1	TGCGCCAGCAGCCCTGGGACTAGCGGACGAACTGAGCAGTTCTTC	CASSPGTSGRTEQFF
.	16	.	TRBV7-2	TRBJ1-1	TGTGCCAGCAGCTTAGCGCCTGGAAGCTCGAACACTGAAGCTTTCTTT	CASSLAPGSSNTEAFF
.	15	.	TRBV5-1	TRBJ2-2	TGCGCCAGCAATATCAGGGCGTCGGGCACCGGGGAGCTGTTTTTT	CASNIRASGTGELFF
.	16	.	TRBV7-9	TRBJ1-3	TGTGCCAGCAGCACCCGGACAGAGAGCCCTGGAAACACCATATATTTT	CASSTRTESPGNTIYF
.	12	few	TRBV5-1	TRBJ2-7	TGCGCCAGCAGCTTTGACCCCTACGAGCAGTACTTC	CASSFDPYEQYF
TRBD1	15	once	TRBV29-1	TRBJ2-5	TGCAGCGTTGAAGCAGGGGGCCTTACTAAAGAGACCCAGTACTTC	CSVEAGGLTKETQYF
TRBD2	15	.	TRBV7-9	TRBJ2-7	TGTGCCAGTACCAGTACAGCGGGAATGAGCTACGAGCAGTACTTC	CASTSTAGMSYEQYF
.	15	.	TRBV27	TRBJ1-6	TGTGCCAGCAGTTTTGCGGGAAACGTGAATTCACCCCTCCACTTT	CASSFAGNVNSPLHF
TRBD1	15	.	TRBV7-9	TRBJ2-7	TGTGCCAGCAGCCCCGGACAGGGGCAGACCTACGAGCAGTACTTC	CASSPGQGQTYEQYF
.	13	.	TRBV7-9	TRBJ1-1	TGTGCCAGCAGCGTGAAAATGAACACTGAAGCTTTCTTT	CASSVKMNTEAFF